These 18 T cell receptor beta chains came from one sample sequenced in a study of cytomegalovirus exposure and HLA in healthy donors. PCR involved 60 Vbeta and 13 Jbeta primers. Clones were sequenced by immunoSEQ multiplex PCR, and TCRdb holds only the in-frame ones, with some missing. The profile covers around 130,000 clones, with around 85% appearing a single time and approximately 6.7% taken by the ten largest. The sequenced sample consisted of PBMCs. These receptors came from a woman in her twenties or thirties in good health and CMV-seropositive.

The chain links TRBV9 to TRBJ2-2, with D unclear. The V end was cut by 0 bases, the J end by 2 bases, with 8 bases between. Germline V lookup: CDR1 SGDLS, CDR2 YYNGEE. CDR3 length: 15 residues. CDR3 protein: CASSVGSVNTGELFF. In DNA form, the CDR3 reads TGTGCCAGCAGCGTAGGATCGGTTAACACCGGGGAGCTGTTTTTT.

The rearrangement uses TRBV19 and TRBJ1-5, with D uncertain. This CDR3 has 12 residues. Trimming stripped 4 bases from V and 2 bases from J, with 3 bases between. Germline CDR1 LNHDA, CDR2 SQIVND (reference sequence). The CDR3 here is CASSTGNQPQHF. CDR3 DNA: TGTGCCAGTAGTACGGGCAATCAGCCCCAGCATTTT.

This clone was counted once. The CDR3 protein is CASSLGGGDSYGYTF. The CDR3, as DNA: TGTGCCAGCAGTTTGGGAGGGGGGGATAGCTATGGCTACACCTTC. The chain recombines TRBV28 with TRBJ1-2, with a possible D match to TRBD1 (6 bases). The CDR3 has 15 amino acids. Germline V CDR1 and CDR2: MDHEN, SYDVKM. V lost 3 bases and J 4 bases, leaving 15 bases between the germline ends.

The chain recombines TRBV7-9 with TRBJ1-1; 9 bases agree with TRBD1. Germline V lookup: CDR1 SEHNR, CDR2 FQNEAQ (reference sequence). Trimming at V came to 6 bases and at J to 1 base, leaving 9 bases not matched to a gene. The CDR3 runs 16 residues. As DNA, the CDR3 is TGTGCCAGCAGGGCTCGGACAGGGGAGGGGAACACTGAAGCTTTCTTT. Encoded protein: CASRARTGEGNTEAFF.

The chain employs TRBV9 and TRBJ1-4; 9 nucleotides align to TRBD1. Unmatched junction bases numbered 5, after V lost 0 bases and J lost 5 bases. The CDR3 covers 16 residues. Germline lookup yields CDR1 SGDLS and CDR2 YYNGEE. CDR3 loop: CASSVGGTGQNEKLFF. Written as DNA, the CDR3 is TGTGCCAGCAGCGTAGGTGGGACAGGGCAGAATGAAAAACTGTTTTTT.

The chain links TRBV28 to TRBJ1-5, with D possibly matching TRBD1 (5 bases). The V gene lost 2 bases and the J gene lost 7 bases, with 12 bases spanning the gap. This CDR3 is built from 14 residues. Germline CDR1 is MDHEN and CDR2 is SYDVKM. The CDR3 reads CASSLRWEGQPQHF. CDR3 DNA sequence: TGTGCCAGCAGTTTACGGTGGGAGGGGCAGCCCCAGCATTTT.

The V call is TRBV19, the J call TRBJ2-7; 7 bases are a match to TRBD2. This CDR3 is built from 14 residues. Germline V CDR1 and CDR2: LNHDA, SQIVND (reference sequence). Trimming at V came to 5 bases and at J to 2 bases, leaving 6 bases not matched to a gene. The CDR3 DNA reads as TGTGCCAGTAGTCTCCCGGGACTAACCTACGAGCAGTACTTC. Its translation: CASSLPGLTYEQYF.

J is TRBJ1-2 and V is TRBV28, with TRBD1 as a possible D gene (6 bases). V lost 6 bases to trimming and J lost 7 bases, with 24 bases between them. The V gene's germline CDR1 is MDHEN and CDR2 SYDVKM. The CDR3 contains 16 residues. In DNA, the CDR3 is TGTGCCAGCAGCTTTCCGACAGGACATGGTATTAGTGGCTACACCTTC. This gives the protein CASSFPTGHGISGYTF.

The V call is TRBV7-9, the J call TRBJ1-5; 8 bases agree with TRBD1. The CDR3 has 14 residues. CDR1 and CDR2 from the germline V gene are SEHNR and FQNEAQ (reference sequence). V lost 4 bases to trimming and J lost 7 bases; unmatched junction nucleotides: 6. CDR3: CASSSGQGGQPQHF. CDR3 DNA sequence: TGTGCCAGCAGCTCCGGACAGGGCGGGCAGCCCCAGCATTTT. Full variable domain (missing parts from reference TRBV7-9 and TRBJ1-5): DTGVSQNPRHKITKRGQNVTFRCDPISEHNRLYWYRQTLGQGPEFLTYFQNEAQLEKSRLLSDRFSAERPKGSFSTLEIQRTEQGDSAMYLCASSSGQGGQPQHFGDGTRLSIL.

This chain links TRBV2 with TRBJ2-5, with 7 positions matching TRBD2. The CDR3 consists of 13 residues. Germline CDR1 and CDR2: SNHLY and FYNNEI. V shed 8 bases and J 5 bases; nucleotides not matched to a gene: 8. CDR3 bases: TGTGCCAGCCGGGGGGTTATAGGGGAGACCCAGTACTTC. Translated, it gives CASRGVIGETQYF.

This chain connects TRBV5-4 to TRBJ2-2; TRBD1 is a possible D gene (5 bases). From germline, CDR1 is SGHNT and CDR2 YYREEE (reference sequence). With 2 bases removed from V and 3 bases from J, the gap between germline ends came to 11 bases. This CDR3 contains 15 residues. The CDR3, as DNA: TGTGCCAGCAGCTTCAGGTTAGGGGACACCGGGGAGCTGTTTTTT. It is translated as CASSFRLGDTGELFF.

V gene TRBV18 combines with J gene TRBJ2-7; 12 bases match TRBD1. V was pared by 3 bases and J by 2 bases, with 2 bases of the junction left unmatched. The CDR3 totals 15 residues. Germline lookup yields CDR1 KGHSH and CDR2 LQKENI. The CDR3, as DNA: TGTGCCAGCTCACCTGGGACAGGGGGCGCCTACGAGCAGTACTTC. Residues: CASSPGTGGAYEQYF.

This rearrangement joins TRBV2 to TRBJ1-4; D might be TRBD1 (6 bases). V lost 6 bases, J lost 4 bases, and 15 bases lay in between. The CDR3 covers 15 residues. CDR1 is SNHLY and CDR2 is FYNNEI in the germline V gene. CDR3: CASRNRVLGNEKLFF. The CDR3 coding sequence is TGTGCCAGCAGGAACAGGGTATTGGGTAATGAAAAACTGTTTTTT.

The chain uses TRBV10-2 and TRBJ2-7; D is undetermined. The end of the DNA fits TRBJ2-5 better, so the J call may be wrong. The CDR3 totals 14 residues. Germline CDR1 reads WSHSY; CDR2 reads SAAADI. The CDR3 protein is CASSEGETRETQYF. CDR3 DNA sequence: TGCGCCAGCAGTGAGGGAGAGACCCGAGAGACCCAGTACTTC.

The CDR3 reads CASSQYRGGNTGELFF. Written as DNA, the CDR3 is TGCGCCAGCAGCCAATACAGGGGCGGGAACACCGGGGAGCTGTTTTTT. The chain uses TRBV4-1 and TRBJ2-2; 7 nucleotides align to TRBD1. The germline CDR1 and CDR2 sequences are MGHRA and YSYEKL. V shed 2 bases, J shed 1 base, and the junction held 4 bases outside the gene matches. The CDR3 loop spans 16 amino acids.

Written as DNA, the CDR3 is TGCGCCAGCAGCTTGGGGCAGGCCGACTACAATGAGCAGTTCTTC. Protein sequence: CASSLGQADYNEQFF. The chain carries TRBV5-1 and TRBJ2-1; D uncertain. Germline V gene data show CDR1 as SGHRS and CDR2 as YFSETQ. Trimming took 0 bases from V and 3 from J, leaving 10 bases between them. The length of the CDR3 is 15 residues.

This chain links TRBV9 with TRBJ2-3; TRBD1 might be the D (5 bases). This CDR3 contains 14 residues. V was clipped by 2 bases and J by 2 bases, with 9 bases between them. Germline V CDR1 and CDR2: SGDLS, YYNGEE. In DNA, the CDR3 is TGTGCCAGCAGCGTCTCAGGGATCACAGATACGCAGTATTTT. This sequence encodes CASSVSGITDTQYF.

The chain recombines TRBV2 with TRBJ1-2; TRBD1 aligns across 9 bases. V was clipped by 6 bases and J by 4 bases; unmatched bases: 6. The germline gives CDR1 SNHLY, CDR2 FYNNEI. The CDR3 runs 14 residues. The CDR3 sequence is CASRLGQGLYGYTF. CDR3 nucleotide sequence: TGTGCCAGCAGGTTGGGACAGGGCCTCTATGGCTACACCTTC.